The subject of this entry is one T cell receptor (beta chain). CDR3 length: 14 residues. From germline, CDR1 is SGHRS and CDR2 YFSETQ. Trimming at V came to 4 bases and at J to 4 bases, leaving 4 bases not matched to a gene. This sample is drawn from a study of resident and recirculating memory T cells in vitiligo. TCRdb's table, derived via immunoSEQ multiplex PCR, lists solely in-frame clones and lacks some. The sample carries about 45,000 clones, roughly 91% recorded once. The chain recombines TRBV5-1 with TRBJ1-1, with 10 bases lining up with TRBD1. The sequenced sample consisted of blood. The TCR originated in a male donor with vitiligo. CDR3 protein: CASSTGTGVTEAFF. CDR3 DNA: TGCGCCAGCAGCACCGGGACAGGGGTCACTGAAGCTTTCTTT.